Only a few counts were recorded for the clone carrying this T cell receptor (beta chain). Its antigen is not identified. These data belong to a study of vaccination and CD4 T cells after COVID-19. As for the study in general: As a positive control, some control cultures were given a CEFX pool, while others were given an HIV-1 Nef pool or no peptide.

Specified treatment: roughly 11-day PBMC culture with coronavirus spike peptide pools or control peptides (ViraFEST assay). One should note that the unexposed donor's CD4+ T cells were collected before the COVID-19 pandemic (2011-2018). At days 3 and 7, half the medium was exchanged for fresh IL-2 medium. The assay that was used to sequence DNA from cultured CD4+ T cells was the Oncomine TCR Beta short-read assay. One entry per CDR3 protein results from TCRdb running MiXCR on the PCR reads. The sample holds about 7,200 distinct CDR3 sequences, about 47% seen once. The specimen was CD4+ T cells from blood, cultured in vitro. The receptor was isolated from a human donor in good health.

The CDR3 DNA reads TGTGCCACCAGCAGGGCGGGACACCCGGACACTGAAGCTTTCTTT. Amino acid sequence: CATSRAGHPDTEAFF. The V call is TRBV15, the J call TRBJ1-1; D is possibly TRBD1 (6 bases). The CDR3 extends over 15 amino acids. The germline V and J ends were trimmed by 3 bases and 3 bases, with 14 bases remaining between them. Germline values: CDR1 LNHNV, CDR2 YYDKDF (reference sequence).